This T cell receptor (beta chain) was observed in a study of T cell changes during pregnancy in multiple sclerosis. Germline V gives CDR1 SGHTA, CDR2 FQGNSA. The CDR3 is 13 residues long. With 3 bases removed from V and 4 bases from J, the gap between germline ends came to 10 bases. Only in-frame clones appear in the TCRdb table, and some are missing; sequencing was by immunoSEQ multiplex PCR. The profile shows approximately 92,000 clones, under 95% of them singletons. The sequencing used peripheral blood, collected after pregnancy. The TCR sequence derives from a female donor with multiple sclerosis, enrolled in a pregnancy study. V is TRBV7-2 and J is TRBJ2-7; D is perhaps TRBD1 (5 bases). In DNA, the CDR3 is TGTGCCAGCAGCTTTGGGGCACTTTACGAGCAGTACTTC. This encodes CASSFGALYEQYF.